This T cell receptor beta chain was found in a study of T cell changes during pregnancy in multiple sclerosis. Assay used: immunoSEQ multiplex PCR; TCRdb lists only in-frame clones, some missing. The data contain more than 25,000 clones, about nine tenths of them seen just once; the ten biggest clones take up about 3.8%. Germline CDR1 is LNHDA and CDR2 is SQIVND (reference sequence). The CDR3 contains 16 residues. J was trimmed by 3 bases and V by 3 bases; bases with no gene match: 8. This specimen was CD8+ T cells from peripheral blood mononuclear cells, taken in the second trimester of pregnancy. The sequence came from a female donor in good health, enrolled as a control in a pregnancy study. V usage is TRBV19 and J usage is TRBJ2-1, with 7 nucleotides matching TRBD1. The CDR3 spells CASSIGSRGNYNEQFF. The CDR3 bases are TGTGCCAGTAGTATTGGGAGCAGGGGGAACTACAATGAGCAGTTCTTC.